A single sample is the source of the 21 T cell receptor beta chains below, sequenced in a study of cytotoxic CD8 clonotypes in ibrutinib-treated CLL. Produced via immunoSEQ multiplex PCR; TCRdb's table is partial and in-frame only. Of around 300,000 clones in the sample, about 77% are singletons; the top ten hold 6.5% to 8.5%. Specimen: PBMCs, collected before ibrutinib treatment. These receptors all come from a human donor with chronic lymphocytic leukemia.

The rearrangement links TRBV4-3 to TRBJ2-7; TRBD1 matches 9 bases. Germline V gene sequence: CDR1 LGHNA, CDR2 YSLEER. V was pared by 8 bases and J by 3 bases, with 8 bases of the junction left unmatched. The CDR3 runs 14 residues. The DNA of the CDR3 is TGCGCCAGCTCGGGGTGGACAGGGGACTACGAGCAGTACTTC. Residues: CASSGWTGDYEQYF.

This clone came up a few times. The chain couples TRBV7-9 to TRBJ2-7, with no clear D. The V gene's germline CDR1 is SEHNR and CDR2 FQNEAQ (reference sequence). The CDR3 sequence is 13 residues long. Trimming removed 1 base at V and 7 bases at J, with 11 bases between. This chain's CDR3 is CASSLGAPGEQYF. DNA of the CDR3: TGTGCCAGCAGCTTAGGGGCCCCCGGGGAGCAGTACTTC. The full variable domain, rest sourced from reference TRBV7-9 and TRBJ2-7, is DTGVSQNPRHKITKRGQNVTFRCDPISEHNRLYWYRQTLGQGPEFLTYFQNEAQLEKSRLLSDRFSAERPKGSFSTLEIQRTEQGDSAMYLCASSLGAPGEQYFGPGTRLTVT.

The gene calls are TRBV11-3 and TRBJ2-5; TRBD2 matches at 9 bases. This CDR3 has 17 amino acids. V lost 7 bases and J lost 4; bases outside the gene matches: 16. CDR1 and CDR2 (germline): SGHNT, YENEEA. The CDR3 coding sequence is TGTGCCAGCACCCATATCGTGGTTAGCGGGAGCGGAGAGACCCAGTACTTC. Translated: CASTHIVVSGSGETQYF. Supplemented by reference TRBV11-3 and TRBJ2-5, the full variable domain reads EAGVVQSPRYKIIEKKQPVAFWCNPISGHNTLYWYLQNLGQGPELLIRYENEEAVDDSQLPKDRFSAERLKGVDSTLKIQPAELGDSAVYLCASTHIVVSGSGETQYFGPGTRLLVL.

The gene calls are TRBV7-8 and TRBJ2-5, with TRBD2 as a possible D gene (6 bases). V lost 1 base, J lost 4 bases, and 19 bases lay in between. The CDR3 is made up of 17 amino acids. The germline CDR1 and CDR2 sequences are SGHVS and FQNEAQ. CDR3: CASSLGSGASIGETQYF. DNA of the CDR3: TGTGCCAGCAGCTTAGGATCGGGAGCTAGCATTGGAGAGACCCAGTACTTC. Full variable domain (rest looked up from reference TRBV7-8 and TRBJ2-5): GAGVSQSPRYKVAKRGQDVALRCDPISGHVSLFWYQQALGQGPEFLTYFQNEAQLDKSGLPSDRFFAERPEGSVSTLKIQRTQQEDSAVYLCASSLGSGASIGETQYFGPGTRLLVL.

V gene TRBV27 combines with J gene TRBJ2-5; TRBD2 matches 9 bases. Germline trimming cut 6 bases from V and 5 bases from J; bases unmatched to any gene: 4. Germline-derived CDR1 and CDR2 are MNHEY and SMNVEV (reference sequence). The CDR3 runs to 13 residues. The CDR3 sequence is CASRLAGIETQYF. The CDR3, as DNA: TGTGCCAGCAGGCTAGCGGGAATTGAGACCCAGTACTTC.

The V gene is TRBV25-1, the J gene TRBJ1-5; D ambiguous. CDR1 MGHDK and CDR2 SYGVNS come from the germline V gene. The V end was cut by 4 bases, the J end by 3 bases, with 7 bases between. This CDR3 comprises 13 residues. CDR3: CASSGALNQPQHF. The DNA for the CDR3 is TGTGCCAGCAGTGGGGCCCTCAATCAGCCCCAGCATTTT.

The chain is built from TRBV5-6 and TRBJ1-1; D unclear. CDR3 length: 13 amino acids. The ends were cut back, 10 bases at V and 1 base at J, with 14 bases in the middle. In germline, CDR1 is SGHDT, CDR2 YYEEEE. Here the CDR3 reads CASTEAGNTEAFF. CDR3 DNA: TGTGCCTCAACCGAGGCGGGGAACACTGAAGCTTTCTTT. The whole variable domain, remainder taken from reference TRBV5-6 and TRBJ1-1, is DAGVTQSPTHLIKTRGQQVTLRCSPKSGHDTVSWYQQALGQGPQFIFQYYEEEERQRGNFPDRFSGHQFPNYSSELNVNALLLGDSALYLCASTEAGNTEAFFGQGTRLTVV.

The chain joins TRBV25-1 to TRBJ2-1; D gene ambiguous. Germline CDR1 MGHDK, CDR2 SYGVNS. Trimming stripped 2 bases from V and 2 bases from J, with 10 bases between. The CDR3 sequence is 15 residues long. The CDR3: CASSEGSSPYNEQFF. CDR3 DNA sequence: TGTGCCAGCAGTGAAGGCTCTTCCCCCTACAATGAGCAGTTCTTC.

The chain joins TRBV28 to TRBJ2-5, with D perhaps TRBD1 or TRBD2 (5 bases each). Germline V gene data show CDR1 as MDHEN and CDR2 as SYDVKM. There are 14 residues in the CDR3. Trimming removed 4 bases from V and 4 bases from J, with 13 bases in between. This chain's CDR3 is CASSSLRGVETQYF. The CDR3 nucleotides are TGTGCCAGCAGTTCCCTTCGAGGGGTAGAGACCCAGTACTTC.

This clone is a singleton in its sample. The rearrangement joins TRBV19 to TRBJ2-5; 7 positions match TRBD1. Germline V gives CDR1 LNHDA, CDR2 SQIVND (reference sequence). With V trimmed by 2 bases and J by 1 base, 4 bases remained unmatched. The CDR3 consists of 15 residues. As DNA, the CDR3 is TGTGCCAGTAGTATATCCAGGGGGAGCCAAGAGACCCAGTACTTC. It specifies CASSISRGSQETQYF.

This sequence joins TRBV30 and TRBJ1-4; 11 bases match TRBD1. The CDR3 runs 13 residues. The junction had 3 bases not matched to a gene; V was cut back by 4 bases and J by 8 bases. Germline V lookup: CDR1 GTSNPN, CDR2 SVGIG (reference sequence). The CDR3 protein is CAWKDRGHEKLFF. Written as DNA, the CDR3 is TGTGCCTGGAAGGACAGGGGGCACGAAAAACTGTTTTTT. Together with reference TRBV30 and TRBJ1-4, the CDR3 gives the full variable domain: SQTIHQWPATLVQPVGSPLSLECTVEGTSNPNLYWYRQAAGRGLQLLFYSVGIGQISSEVPQNLSASRPQDRQFILSSKKLLLSDSGFYLCAWKDRGHEKLFFGSGTQLSVL.

The genes are TRBV10-3 and TRBJ1-2; unclear D gene. The length of the CDR3 is 11 residues. Germline CDR1 is ENHRY and CDR2 is SYGVKD. Trimming removed 0 bases at V and 8 bases at J, with 4 bases between. The DNA for the CDR3 is TGTGCCATCAGTGAGTCTGGGGGCTACACCTTC. As protein: CAISESGGYTF.

V usage is TRBV6-5 and J usage is TRBJ1-1, with a tentative D call TRBD1 (5 bases). The CDR3 consists of 12 residues. The germline CDR1 and CDR2 sequences are MNHEY and SVGAGI. Trimming cost V 7 bases and J 1 base, with 7 bases left between them. CDR3 bases: TGTGCCAGCATCCAGGGGAACACTGAAGCTTTCTTT. This encodes CASIQGNTEAFF.

This rearrangement joins TRBV9 to TRBJ1-1; D is possibly TRBD1 (5 bases). Trimming pared 0 bases from V and 3 bases from J, leaving 6 bases between. Per the germline V gene, CDR1 is SGDLS and CDR2 is YYNGEE. This CDR3 region has 13 residues. CDR3 in amino acids: CASSVGQYTEAFF. The CDR3 DNA reads TGTGCCAGCAGCGTAGGACAGTACACTGAAGCTTTCTTT.

V usage is TRBV7-9 and J usage is TRBJ2-7; D is perhaps TRBD2 (6 bases). Trimming shortened V by 5 bases and J by 2 bases, and 19 bases separated the two germline ends. The CDR3 is 16 amino acids. The germline gives CDR1 SEHNR, CDR2 FQNEAQ (reference sequence). CDR3 nucleotides: TGTGCCAGCAGCCCCAAGGAGGGCCGTAGGGCCTACGAGCAGTACTTC. This gives the protein CASSPKEGRRAYEQYF.

The V call is TRBV11-2, the J call TRBJ2-2; D is ambiguous. The V end lost 1 base, the J end lost 1 base, and 4 bases lay between the germline ends. The CDR3 consists of 14 residues. CDR1 is SGHAT, CDR2 FQNNGV, per germline. This chain's CDR3 is CASSLAVNTGELFF. In nucleotides, the CDR3 is TGTGCCAGCAGCTTAGCAGTGAACACCGGGGAGCTGTTTTTT.

This sequence joins TRBV18 and TRBJ1-2; 8 bases agree with TRBD1. Germline V gene data show CDR1 as KGHSH and CDR2 as LQKENI. Unmatched junction bases numbered 5, after V lost 3 bases and J lost 8 bases. The CDR3 spans 13 residues. DNA of the CDR3: TGTGCCAGCTCACCCCAGGGGGCGCGGGGCTACACCTTC. Translating it yields CASSPQGARGYTF.

CDR3 in DNA: TGTGCCAGTAGTATAGAGAGGCTACAGGGGACCGGGGAGCTGTTTTTT. Its translation is CASSIERLQGTGELFF. This chain joins TRBV19 and TRBJ2-2; 7 nucleotides align to TRBD1. CDR1 and CDR2 from the germline V gene are LNHDA and SQIVND (reference sequence). With V trimmed by 0 bases and J by 5 bases, 6 bases remained unmatched. CDR3 length equals 16 residues.

Comments on this clone: At one end the junction does not follow the germline gene, possibly because of a read error. The chain is built from TRBV5-4 and TRBJ2-1; D perhaps matches TRBD1 (5 bases). The germline V gene encodes CDR1 SGHNT and CDR2 YYREEE (reference sequence). The CDR3 is made up of 12 amino acids. CDR3 sequence reads: CASSQWGQPEIF. The CDR3 DNA reads TGTGCCAGCAGCCAATGGGGCCAACCAGAGATCTTC.

The chain couples TRBV7-6 to TRBJ2-7; 10 bases line up with TRBD2. CDR3 length: 15 residues. Trimming took 1 base from V and 1 from J; bases not matched to a gene: 1. Germline CDR1 reads SGHVS; CDR2 reads FNYEAQ. The CDR3 here is CASSLGTSGSYEQYF. CDR3 nucleotides: TGTGCCAGCAGCTTAGGGACTAGCGGTTCCTACGAGCAGTACTTC. Supplemented by reference TRBV7-6 and TRBJ2-7, the full variable domain reads GAGVSQSPRYKVTKRGQDVALRCDPISGHVSLYWYRQALGQGPEFLTYFNYEAQQDKSGLPNDRFSAERPEGSISTLTIQRTEQRDSAMYRCASSLGTSGSYEQYFGPGTRLTVT.

The chain uses TRBV7-2 and TRBJ2-3, with TRBD2 matching 8 bases. The CDR3 length is 18 residues. Germline loops: CDR1 SGHTA, CDR2 FQGNSA. The trim removed 1 base at V and 2 bases at J, leaving 11 bases unmatched. The CDR3 here is CASSLGWASGPNTDTQYF. CDR3 nucleotides: TGTGCCAGCAGCTTAGGGTGGGCTAGCGGGCCCAACACAGATACGCAGTATTTT.